A single TCR beta chain is shown here with its context. What it binds is unknown. Gene names follow the mouse nomenclature. The read gets to within 4 residues of the CDR3 end, and the germline J gene fills in the rest. Pooled cells of cutaneous lymph node origin were sorted on CD4, CD8alpha, NKG2D, NKG2ACE and other markers. Germline CDR1 MNHDT, CDR2 YYDKIL. The CDR3 spans 13 residues. In each case, RNA was isolated and then reverse transcribed into cDNA as the sequencing template. Sequencing used immunoSEQ multiplex PCR; TCRdb keeps in-frame clones, though not all of them. This sample includes 250,000 or so clones with no singletons; its ten biggest clones take up more than 0.95%. This sample is part of a study of CD8+ T cells in alopecia areata. General study results and limits: Scalp repertoires also include resident alphabeta T cells from normal skin. Lesional scalp, notably in alopecia totalis/universalis, had clonality above that of normal scalp. TCR sharing across patients was less clear than in mice, possibly HLA-related.

Sequenced sample: CD4+ T cells sorted from a lymph node. The sequence was obtained from a C3H/HeJ mouse with alopecia areata. This line is of MHC haplotype H2-k. The rearrangement joins TRBV17 to TRBJ2-2, with D perhaps TRBD2 (5 bases). This chain's CDR3 is CASSRDGVGQLYF. The covered CDR3 bases are TGTGCTAGCAGTAGAGATGGGGTGGGG.